The 27 T cell receptor beta chains below come from one sample, sequenced in a study of cytomegalovirus exposure and HLA in healthy donors. Researchers ran the PCR with 60 Vbeta and 13 Jbeta primers. The assay was immunoSEQ multiplex PCR, and TCRdb's table has in-frame clones only and misses some. The repertoire holds 160,000 or so clones, just over 75% seen once, with roughly 1.6% in the top ten. Sequenced: PBMCs. Every receptor here comes from a middle-aged man in good health and CMV-seronegative.

The V gene is TRBV30, the J gene TRBJ2-5; D might be TRBD1 (5 bases). CDR3 length: 12 amino acids. V lost 5 bases, J lost 3 bases, and 10 bases lay in between. Germline V gene data show CDR1 as GTSNPN and CDR2 as SVGIG (reference sequence). The CDR3 DNA reads TGTGCCTGGGACAGTGTGAAAGAGACCCAGTACTTC. Translating gives CAWDSVKETQYF.

The gene calls are TRBV5-6 and TRBJ2-5; TRBD1 matches 7 bases. With V trimmed by 3 bases and J by 1 base, 3 bases remained unmatched. There are 14 residues in the CDR3. CDR1 SGHDT and CDR2 YYEEEE come from the germline V gene. The CDR3 DNA sequence: TGTGCCAGCAGCTGGTGGGACAGCCAAGAGACCCAGTACTTC. It encodes CASSWWDSQETQYF.

The chain couples TRBV2 to TRBJ1-6, with D perhaps TRBD1 (5 bases). The germline CDR1 and CDR2 sequences are SNHLY and FYNNEI. This CDR3 comprises 15 residues. Trimming cost V 6 bases and J 13 bases, with 22 bases left between them. This chain's CDR3 is CASRHPSEQAQPLHF. CDR3 DNA sequence: TGTGCCAGCAGACACCCATCTGAACAGGCCCAGCCCCTCCACTTT.

J is TRBJ2-1 and V is TRBV7-9; no firm D call. Per the germline V gene, CDR1 is SEHNR and CDR2 is FQNEAQ (reference sequence). The CDR3 has 15 amino acids. V was shortened by 3 bases and J by 7 bases, with 16 bases between the two germline ends. CDR3 sequence reads: CASSLGRRPENEQFF. CDR3 sequence (DNA): TGTGCCAGCAGCTTGGGCAGGCGTCCTGAAAATGAGCAGTTCTTC.

This clone was counted a few times. V and J are TRBV7-8 and TRBJ2-7, with 7 bases lining up with TRBD1. V shed 0 bases, J shed 5 bases, and the junction held 10 bases outside the gene matches. CDR3 length: 16 amino acids. Germline assignment: CDR1 SGHVS and CDR2 FQNEAQ. CDR3 sequence (DNA): TGTGCCAGCAGCTTAGCGTTGACAGGGCGACCAAACGAGCAGTACTTC. Translating gives CASSLALTGRPNEQYF.

The chain employs TRBV10-1 and TRBJ2-7; weak D call: TRBD1 (7 bases). Per the germline V gene, CDR1 is WNHNN and CDR2 is SYGVQD (reference sequence). Between the trimmed V and J ends, which lost 2 bases and 7 bases, there was a span of 15 bases. CDR3 length equals 14 residues. CDR3 sequence (DNA): TGCGCCAGCAGTGAGGCGACAGGGAGGTGGGAGCAGTACGTC. This codes for CASSEATGRWEQYV.

In this sample, this clone turned up a few times. The chain links TRBV27 to TRBJ1-5, with 7 bases that match TRBD1. CDR1 is MNHEY and CDR2 is SMNVEV in the germline V gene (reference sequence). V was pared by 8 bases and J by 3 bases, with 4 bases of the junction left unmatched. The CDR3 sequence is 13 residues long. The CDR3 DNA reads TGTGCCAGCGCAGGGGGTTACAATCAGCCCCAGCATTTT. The encoded protein is CASAGGYNQPQHF.

The chain uses TRBV19 and TRBJ1-5; unclear D gene. The CDR3 has 16 amino acids. The ends were cut back, 3 bases at V and 0 bases at J, with 12 bases in the middle. The germline V gene has CDR1 LNHDA and CDR2 SQIVND (reference sequence). The CDR3 DNA reads TGTGCCAGTAGTATTGGGCAGAAAGATAGCAATCAGCCCCAGCATTTT. Its translation: CASSIGQKDSNQPQHF.

The rearrangement links TRBV28 to TRBJ2-1; 14 bases agree with TRBD2. CDR1 and CDR2 from the germline V gene are MDHEN and SYDVKM. V gave up 7 bases and J gave up 7 bases; unmatched junction bases: 6. The CDR3 is 15 residues long. Here the CDR3 reads CASTSGTSGRNEQFF. CDR3 coding DNA: TGTGCCAGCACCTCCGGGACTAGCGGGAGAAATGAGCAGTTCTTC.

This chain uses TRBV28 with TRBJ1-2, with D tentatively TRBD1 (6 bases). V lost 5 bases and J 1 base, leaving 11 bases between the germline ends. CDR1 and CDR2 (germline): MDHEN, SYDVKM. The CDR3 covers 14 residues. CDR3 sequence: CASSGQSLNYGYTF. The CDR3 DNA sequence: TGTGCCAGCAGTGGACAGTCACTTAACTATGGCTACACCTTC.

The gene calls are TRBV5-1 and TRBJ1-1, with 7 nucleotides matching TRBD1. V shed 0 bases and J 6 bases; nucleotides not matched to a gene: 8. The CDR3 consists of 15 residues. The V gene's germline CDR1 is SGHRS and CDR2 YFSETQ. The CDR3 loop reads CASSLEGTVDAEAFF. Here the CDR3 DNA reads TGCGCCAGCAGCTTGGAAGGGACAGTGGATGCTGAAGCTTTCTTT.

V and J are TRBV11-2 and TRBJ2-5; 9 nucleotides line up with TRBD2. V was clipped by 1 base and J by 5 bases; unmatched bases: 11. This CDR3 comprises 17 residues. From germline, CDR1 is SGHAT and CDR2 FQNNGV. CDR3 sequence reads: CASSLGEEAGGGETQYF. For the CDR3, the DNA is TGTGCCAGCAGCTTAGGAGAAGAAGCGGGAGGAGGGGAGACCCAGTACTTC.

This clone was observed once. This chain links TRBV11-2 with TRBJ1-5; TRBD1 aligns across 10 bases. The CDR3 extends over 15 amino acids. The V and J ends lost 0 bases and 5 bases, in that order; junction bases with no gene match: 1. In germline, CDR1 is SGHAT, CDR2 FQNNGV. The CDR3 here is CASSLEGTGDQPQHF. In nucleotides, the CDR3 is TGTGCCAGCAGCTTAGAAGGGACAGGGGATCAGCCCCAGCATTTT.

This clone was seen only once. The chain combines TRBV4-2 with TRBJ2-2; D gene ambiguous. The CDR3 runs 15 residues. The ends were cut back, 7 bases at V and 1 base at J, with 13 bases in the middle. The germline CDR1 and CDR2 sequences are LGHNA and YNFKEQ. CDR3 amino acids: CASTSALMNTGELFF. The CDR3, as DNA: TGTGCCAGCACCTCAGCGTTAATGAACACCGGGGAGCTGTTTTTT.

The chain employs TRBV28 and TRBJ2-7, with 11 nucleotides matching TRBD1. The V gene end was trimmed by 5 bases and the J gene end by 3 bases; junction bases not matched to a gene: 15. The CDR3 is 18 amino acids. Germline loops: CDR1 MDHEN, CDR2 SYDVKM. CDR3 nucleotide sequence: TGTGCCAGCAGTCCTAACGCCCTTTGGGGACAGGGGGACTACGAGCAGTACTTC. Amino acid sequence: CASSPNALWGQGDYEQYF.

CDR3 sequence: CASSLGAGVPTGYTF. In nucleotides, the CDR3 is TGTGCCAGCAGCTTGGGGGCAGGGGTCCCAACTGGCTACACCTTC. The chain combines TRBV5-4 with TRBJ1-2, with a possible D match to TRBD1 (6 bases). Germline V gene lookup returns CDR1 SGHNT and CDR2 YYREEE (reference sequence). Trimming took off 0 bases at V and 7 bases at J, with 16 bases between the two ends. This CDR3 is built from 15 residues.

The CDR3 coding sequence is TGTGCCAGCTCACCGGGACAGAGAACCGGGGAGCTGTTTTTT. Translation gives CASSPGQRTGELFF. The rearrangement uses TRBV18 and TRBJ2-2; 7 nucleotides line up with TRBD1. The CDR3 has 14 amino acids. Germline-derived CDR1 and CDR2 are KGHSH and LQKENI. The V gene end was trimmed by 3 bases and the J gene end by 5 bases; junction bases not matched to a gene: 3.

The chain joins TRBV4-1 to TRBJ1-1; 8 bases agree with TRBD1. The V and J ends lost 1 base and 2 bases, in that order; junction bases with no gene match: 3. The CDR3 has 15 residues. CDR1 MGHRA and CDR2 YSYEKL come from the germline V gene. Here the CDR3 reads CASSQVGTGNTEAFF. As DNA, the CDR3 is TGCGCCAGCAGCCAAGTGGGGACAGGAAACACTGAAGCTTTCTTT.

There are a few counts of this clone. The CDR3 coding sequence is TGTGCCAGCAGCTCCACTAGCGGGAGGGTTTCAGAGACCCAGTACTTC. Its protein is CASSSTSGRVSETQYF. This rearrangement joins TRBV9 to TRBJ2-5, with 13 bases identical to TRBD2. Germline trimming cut 4 bases from V and 4 bases from J; bases unmatched to any gene: 7. The CDR3 is 16 amino acids. Germline V gives CDR1 SGDLS, CDR2 YYNGEE.

V is TRBV28 and J is TRBJ1-1, with 11 bases matching TRBD1. Germline V gene lookup returns CDR1 MDHEN and CDR2 SYDVKM. The CDR3 length is 21 residues. Losses at the gene ends were 3 bases for V and 7 bases for J; bases not matched to a gene: 25. The chain's CDR3 is CASSFPFILPGQGVSTFEAFF. As DNA, the CDR3 is TGTGCCAGCAGTTTCCCCTTTATTCTCCCGGGACAGGGGGTGTCGACGTTTGAAGCTTTCTTT.

CDR3 loop: CASRLMASAYNEQFF. The CDR3 nucleotides are TGTGCCAGCCGATTGATGGCTAGCGCGTACAATGAGCAGTTCTTC. This rearrangement joins TRBV7-2 to TRBJ2-1; perhaps TRBD2 as D (6 bases). The germline V gene encodes CDR1 SGHTA and CDR2 FQGNSA. This CDR3 comprises 15 residues. Trimming removed 8 bases from V and 4 bases from J, with 18 bases in between.

The chain combines TRBV28 with TRBJ2-7; D uncertain. V was pared by 6 bases and J by 1 base, with 7 bases between. Per the germline V gene, CDR1 is MDHEN and CDR2 is SYDVKM. The CDR3 totals 12 residues. This CDR3 is CASRSGSYEQYF. The DNA for the CDR3 is TGTGCCAGCAGGTCCGGGTCCTACGAGCAGTACTTC.

The chain employs TRBV7-9 and TRBJ1-6; D remains unclear. The ends were cut back, 5 bases at V and 11 bases at J, with 13 bases in the middle. Germline CDR1 and CDR2: SEHNR and FQNEAQ (reference sequence). The CDR3 is 13 residues long. CDR3 loop: CASSVSLQAPLHF. The CDR3 DNA sequence: TGTGCCAGCAGCGTATCCCTTCAGGCACCCCTCCACTTT.

The chain combines TRBV2 with TRBJ2-1, with D unclear. The CDR3 covers 12 residues. The germline V gene encodes CDR1 SNHLY and CDR2 FYNNEI. V was cut by 4 bases and J by 8 bases, with 9 bases left in between. CDR3 DNA sequence: TGTGCCAGCAGTGTAAGAGGCGATGAGCAGTTCTTC. This sequence encodes CASSVRGDEQFF.

This chain uses TRBV2 with TRBJ1-4, with a possible D match to TRBD1 (5 bases). V was cut by 7 bases and J by 4 bases, with 22 bases left in between. CDR1 is SNHLY and CDR2 is FYNNEI in the germline V gene. The CDR3 totals 17 residues. The CDR3 protein is CASIPPIWGGINEKLFF. CDR3 sequence (DNA): TGTGCCAGCATCCCACCTATCTGGGGGGGGATTAATGAAAAACTGTTTTTT.

The chain couples TRBV5-4 to TRBJ1-1; 10 bases match TRBD1. The length of the CDR3 is 15 residues. The germline V gene has CDR1 SGHNT and CDR2 YYREEE (reference sequence). V gave up 4 bases and J gave up 5 bases; unmatched junction bases: 8. The CDR3 sequence is CASSGGTGDRTEAFF. The CDR3 bases are TGTGCCAGCAGCGGAGGGACAGGGGATAGGACTGAAGCTTTCTTT.

This clone was seen a handful of times. The chain employs TRBV9 and TRBJ1-3; 9 nucleotides align to TRBD1. The CDR3 is made up of 17 amino acids. The germline CDR1 and CDR2 sequences are SGDLS and YYNGEE. V dropped 2 bases and J dropped 0; count of bases not matched to a gene: 6. The CDR3 sequence is CASSVVPGQGSGNTIYF. The CDR3, as DNA: TGTGCCAGCAGCGTGGTTCCGGGACAGGGCTCTGGAAACACCATATATTTT.